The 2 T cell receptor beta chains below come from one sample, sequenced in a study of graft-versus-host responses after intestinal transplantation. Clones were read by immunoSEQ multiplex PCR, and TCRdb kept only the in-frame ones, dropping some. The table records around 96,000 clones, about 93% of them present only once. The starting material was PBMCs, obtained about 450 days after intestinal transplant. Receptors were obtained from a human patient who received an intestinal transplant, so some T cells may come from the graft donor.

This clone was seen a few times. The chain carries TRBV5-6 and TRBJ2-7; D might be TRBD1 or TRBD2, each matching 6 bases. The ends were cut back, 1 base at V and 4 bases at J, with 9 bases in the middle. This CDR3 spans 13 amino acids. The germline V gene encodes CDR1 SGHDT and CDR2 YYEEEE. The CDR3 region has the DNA TGTGCCAGCAGCTTGACAGGGAGGTACGAGCAGTACTTC. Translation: CASSLTGRYEQYF.

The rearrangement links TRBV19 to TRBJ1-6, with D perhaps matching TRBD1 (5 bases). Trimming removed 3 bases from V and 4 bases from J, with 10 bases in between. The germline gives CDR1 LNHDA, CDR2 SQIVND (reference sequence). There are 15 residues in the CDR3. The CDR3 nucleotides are TGTGCCAGTAGTATGCGCCCAGGGTATAATTCACCCCTCCACTTT. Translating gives CASSMRPGYNSPLHF.